Detailed here is one TCR beta chain. Its antigen is undetermined. The record originates from a study of CD8 T cells in Susac syndrome. Whole-study findings and limits: The authors acknowledged that the study's TCR sequencing and HLA analysis involved relatively few individuals.

Reverse transcription of about 0.45 to 1 ug RNA was performed with random hexamers. TCRdb redid the calling of the immunoSEQ multiplex PCR reads with MiXCR, one entry per CDR3 protein. Of 150,000 or so distinct CDR3 sequences in the sample, about 93% are singletons; the top ten hold more than 0.12%. Sequencing of TCR beta was undertaken in CD8+ and CD4+ T cells derived from blood. Germline loops: CDR1 MGHDK, CDR2 SYGVNS. This CDR3 is built from 15 residues. V lost 1 base to trimming and J lost 1 base, with 10 bases between them. The V and J genes are TRBV25-1 and TRBJ2-5; D is unclear. Material: CD4+ T cells from PBMCs. This receptor was taken from a human donor in good health. In DNA, the CDR3 is TGTGCCAGCAGTGAATCTCCAGCGCCCCAAGAGACCCAGTACTTC. Amino acid sequence: CASSESPAPQETQYF.